This passage covers 3 T cell receptor beta chains from one sample sequenced in a study of blood T cell repertoires in COVID-19. Only in-frame clones appear in the TCRdb table, and some are missing; sequencing was by immunoSEQ multiplex PCR. This repertoire shows around 220,000 clones, around 90% found once; its top ten account for about 6.3%. The specimen sequenced was PBMCs or T cells enriched from blood (not recorded which). Receptors were obtained from a woman in her twenties or thirties with acute COVID-19.

The chain employs TRBV27 and TRBJ1-5, with D possibly matching TRBD1 (5 bases). The germline V gene has CDR1 MNHEY and CDR2 SMNVEV (reference sequence). This CDR3 has 15 residues. Trimming cost V 5 bases and J 1 base, with 12 bases left between them. The CDR3: CASSARVPSNQPQHF. The DNA for the CDR3 is TGTGCCAGCAGTGCCAGGGTACCAAGCAATCAGCCCCAGCATTTT.

This clone was counted a single time. The chain recombines TRBV14 with TRBJ2-7; the D gene is possibly TRBD2 (5 bases). Germline CDR1 is SGHDN and CDR2 is FVKESK. This CDR3 region has 14 residues. Trimming shortened V by 2 bases and J by 3 bases, and 11 bases separated the two germline ends. The CDR3: CASSQRNGNYEQYF. The CDR3 DNA reads as TGTGCCAGCAGCCAACGGAACGGGAACTACGAGCAGTACTTC.

The chain employs TRBV19 and TRBJ1-6; D possibly corresponds to TRBD1 (5 bases). Germline V gene lookup returns CDR1 LNHDA and CDR2 SQIVND (reference sequence). This CDR3 contains 15 residues. V lost 3 bases and J lost 7, with 13 bases in between. The CDR3 region has the DNA TGTGCCAGTAGTATCGGGGGTGTCCCCAATTCACCCCTCCACTTT. Translating gives CASSIGGVPNSPLHF.